This TCR beta chain was recovered during a study of cytomegalovirus exposure and HLA in healthy donors. Overall study results and limits: There were some public TCRs occurring in many donors, but most TCR sequences were rare. In a later analysis, TCR association rates varied by HLA locus: DRB1 most, HLA-C fewest. In presence/absence analyses, roughly uniform sequencing depth across donors was assumed. There were a few CMV-associated chains whose specificity for CMV antigens was confirmed in vitro.

For this clone: The antigen is not known.

Amplification used 60 Vbeta primers and 13 Jbeta primers. Using immunoSEQ multiplex PCR, the repertoire was profiled, and TCRdb retains in-frame clones only, with some absent. The sample has 85,000 to 120,000 clones, more than 65% seen once; the top ten hold about 0.84%. Sequencing was performed on PBMCs. This clonotype was sampled from a boy aged 10-17 years in good health and CMV-seronegative.

This CDR3 is CASSRPGQGTYEQYF. The CDR3 DNA follows: TGTGCCAGCAGCAGACCGGGACAGGGGACCTACGAGCAGTACTTC. The rearrangement links TRBV14 to TRBJ2-7; 10 bases line up with TRBD1. V shed 5 bases, J shed 2 bases, and the junction held 6 bases outside the gene matches. The CDR3 is 15 residues long. The V gene's germline CDR1 is SGHDN and CDR2 FVKESK.